These 25 T cell receptor beta chains came from one sample sequenced in a study of T cell changes during pregnancy in multiple sclerosis. Assay: immunoSEQ multiplex PCR; the TCRdb copy retains only in-frame clones and omits some. The data show tens of thousands of clones, 70% to 90% seen once. The specimen was peripheral blood, collected in the first trimester of pregnancy. These receptors all come from a female donor with multiple sclerosis, enrolled in a pregnancy study.

V is TRBV5-1 and J is TRBJ1-1, with unresolved D. The germline gives CDR1 SGHRS, CDR2 YFSETQ. The CDR3 extends over 13 amino acids. Trimming stripped 0 bases from V and 3 bases from J, with 6 bases between. The DNA for the CDR3 is TGCGCCAGCAGCTTGGCGGGGTACACTGAAGCTTTCTTT. This translates into CASSLAGYTEAFF. The whole variable domain, filled in from reference TRBV5-1 and TRBJ1-1, reads KAGVTQTPRYLIKTRGQQVTLSCSPISGHRSVSWYQQTPGQGLQFLFEYFSETQRNKGNFPGRFSGRQFSNSRSEMNVSTLELGDSALYLCASSLAGYTEAFFGQGTRLTVV.

V and J are TRBV29-1 and TRBJ2-5; 8 bases map to TRBD2. Germline-derived CDR1 and CDR2 are SQVTM and ANQGSEA. The junction had 9 bases not matched to a gene; V was cut back by 2 bases and J by 1 base. CDR3 size: 16 residues. This chain's CDR3 is CSVERSASGFQETQYF. In nucleotides, the CDR3 is TGCAGCGTTGAAAGGTCGGCTAGCGGGTTCCAAGAGACCCAGTACTTC.

This clone has just a few counts. The chain links TRBV14 to TRBJ1-4, with TRBD1 as a possible D gene (6 bases). The V end was cut by 4 bases, the J end by 8 bases, with 11 bases between. The CDR3 consists of 13 residues. Per the germline V gene, CDR1 is SGHDN and CDR2 is FVKESK. CDR3 protein: CASSRTVLEKLFF. In nucleotides, the CDR3 is TGTGCCAGCAGCCGGACAGTTTTGGAAAAACTGTTTTTT.

Here the CDR3 reads CASSLGLKSDEQFF. The CDR3 region has the DNA TGTGCCAGCAGTTTGGGACTAAAATCGGATGAGCAGTTCTTC. The genes are TRBV7-2 and TRBJ2-1; 7 nucleotides agree with TRBD2. The CDR3 spans 14 residues. Per the germline V gene, CDR1 is SGHTA and CDR2 is FQGNSA. Losses at the gene ends were 6 bases for V and 8 bases for J; bases not matched to a gene: 10.

The genes are TRBV28 and TRBJ1-2; D is uncertain. Germline assignment: CDR1 MDHEN and CDR2 SYDVKM. V was clipped by 5 bases and J by 4 bases, with 8 bases between them. The CDR3 runs 12 residues. This CDR3 is CASSQAVYGYTF. DNA of the CDR3: TGTGCCAGCAGTCAGGCAGTCTATGGCTACACCTTC.

This chain uses TRBV7-2 with TRBJ1-1; D remains unclear. Trimming removed 5 bases from V and 1 base from J, with 11 bases in between. Per the germline V gene, CDR1 is SGHTA and CDR2 is FQGNSA. The CDR3 length is 14 residues. The CDR3 nucleotides are TGTGCCAGCAGCAGAGGAAACGGGAACACTGAAGCTTTCTTT. Translated: CASSRGNGNTEAFF.

CDR3 in amino acids: CASSTRGGRNEKLFF. In DNA, the CDR3 is TGTGCCAGTAGTACGCGAGGGGGCCGGAATGAAAAACTGTTTTTT. The chain joins TRBV19 to TRBJ1-4, with 7 bases aligning to TRBD1. The CDR3 loop spans 15 amino acids. Per the germline V gene, CDR1 is LNHDA and CDR2 is SQIVND (reference sequence). V shed 4 bases, J shed 5 bases, and the junction held 7 bases outside the gene matches.

The chain joins TRBV5-1 to TRBJ2-3; perhaps TRBD2 as D (5 bases). V lost 0 bases and J lost 0, with 11 bases in between. Per germline, CDR1 SGHRS and CDR2 YFSETQ. There are 16 residues in the CDR3. The CDR3 spells CASSLGSGESTDTQYF. CDR3 coding DNA: TGCGCCAGCAGCTTGGGCAGCGGAGAAAGCACAGATACGCAGTATTTT.

The J gene is TRBJ2-4, the V gene TRBV19; 8 bases align to TRBD2. Germline CDR1 reads LNHDA; CDR2 reads SQIVND (reference sequence). Germline trimming cut 6 bases from V and 1 base from J; bases unmatched to any gene: 5. This CDR3 region has 15 residues. CDR3 coding DNA: TGTGCCAGTAGGAGCGGGGGCAAGGCCAAAAACATTCAGTACTTC. It codes for CASRSGGKAKNIQYF.

The gene calls are TRBV27 and TRBJ1-5, with D hard to call. Germline assignment: CDR1 MNHEY and CDR2 SMNVEV (reference sequence). CDR3 length equals 14 residues. V shed 2 bases and J shed 0 bases, with 5 bases lying between them. CDR3 in DNA: TGTGCCAGCAGTTTAACATATAGCAATCAGCCCCAGCATTTT. Protein: CASSLTYSNQPQHF.

The chain combines TRBV6-6 with TRBJ1-4, with 11 bases that match TRBD1. Per germline, CDR1 MNHNY and CDR2 SVGAGI (reference sequence). The length of the CDR3 is 13 residues. J was trimmed by 8 bases and V by 8 bases; bases with no gene match: 4. In DNA form, the CDR3 reads TGTGCCAGCTCGGGGACAGGGGGGGAAAAACTGTTTTTT. This translates into CASSGTGGEKLFF.

This chain links TRBV27 with TRBJ2-7; 9 bases map to TRBD1. V dropped 5 bases and J dropped 3; count of bases not matched to a gene: 8. This CDR3 spans 15 amino acids. Germline loops: CDR1 MNHEY, CDR2 SMNVEV (reference sequence). The DNA of the CDR3 is TGTGCCAGCAGTATGGGGACAGGGTATGGCTACGAGCAGTACTTC. Protein: CASSMGTGYGYEQYF.

Details on this clone: This sample also contains other DNA sequences that code for the same CDR3. V and J are TRBV2 and TRBJ2-5; possible D gene TRBD1, 6 bases. V lost 5 bases and J 2 bases, leaving 9 bases between the germline ends. The CDR3 runs 13 residues. Germline loops: CDR1 SNHLY, CDR2 FYNNEI. The CDR3 reads CASSRDTQETQYF. Here the CDR3 DNA reads TGTGCCAGCAGTCGGGACACACAAGAGACCCAGTACTTC.

The rearrangement links TRBV5-4 to TRBJ1-2, with D hard to call. This CDR3 is 15 amino acids long. CDR1 is SGHNT and CDR2 is YYREEE in the germline V gene (reference sequence). The germline V and J ends were trimmed by 2 bases and 3 bases, with 14 bases remaining between them. As DNA, the CDR3 is TGTGCCAGCAGCTTCCAGGCACGTAGAGACTATGGCTACACCTTC. This translates into CASSFQARRDYGYTF.

The rearrangement uses TRBV9 and TRBJ1-3, with D tentatively TRBD1 (5 bases). The germline V gene has CDR1 SGDLS and CDR2 YYNGEE. Deletions cut 3 bases from V and 0 bases from J, with 10 bases between. The CDR3 is 15 residues long. The CDR3 reads CASSEQASSGNTIYF. DNA for the CDR3: TGTGCCAGCAGCGAACAGGCTAGCTCTGGAAACACCATATATTTT.

V gene TRBV7-3 combines with J gene TRBJ2-7; 11 bases line up with TRBD1. CDR3 length: 14 amino acids. V lost 3 bases to trimming and J lost 2 bases; unmatched junction nucleotides: 0. CDR1 is SGHTA, CDR2 FQGTGA, per germline. CDR3 loop: CASSLGQGAYEQYF. The CDR3 nucleotides are TGTGCCAGCAGCTTGGGACAGGGGGCCTACGAGCAGTACTTC.

The V and J genes are TRBV5-1 and TRBJ1-1; D is possibly TRBD1 (5 bases). CDR3 size: 15 residues. CDR1 is SGHRS, CDR2 YFSETQ, per germline. Trimming removed 0 bases at V and 2 bases at J, with 11 bases between. This CDR3 is CASSLVGQGNTEAFF. The CDR3 DNA follows: TGCGCCAGCAGCTTGGTCGGACAAGGAAACACTGAAGCTTTCTTT.

This chain joins TRBV19 and TRBJ1-5; D ambiguous. Trimming shortened V by 5 bases and J by 4 bases, and 12 bases separated the two germline ends. The CDR3 runs 14 residues. Germline CDR1 is LNHDA and CDR2 is SQIVND (reference sequence). CDR3 residues: CASSPDTWNQPQHF. CDR3 nucleotide sequence: TGTGCCAGTAGTCCCGACACATGGAATCAGCCCCAGCATTTT.

A single count supports this clone. The chain links TRBV6-4 to TRBJ1-1, with a weak D call TRBD1 (6 bases). Germline V gene lookup returns CDR1 MRHNA and CDR2 SNTAGT. The CDR3 has 17 amino acids. Trimming pared 5 bases from V and 0 bases from J, leaving 19 bases between. CDR3 loop: CASSPGTLSEMNTEAFF. As DNA, the CDR3 is TGTGCCAGCAGTCCCGGGACATTGAGCGAAATGAACACTGAAGCTTTCTTT.

This chain uses TRBV2 with TRBJ2-5, with TRBD1 as a possible D gene (6 bases). CDR1 SNHLY and CDR2 FYNNEI come from the germline V gene. Trimming left V 6 bases short and J 2 bases short, with 22 bases between. This CDR3 region has 17 residues. The CDR3 DNA is TGTGCCAGCAGCTATCGTTCCTCCAAAGGACAGCAAGAGACCCAGTACTTC. The encoded protein is CASSYRSSKGQQETQYF. Variable domain in full (rest from reference TRBV2 and TRBJ2-5): EPEVTQTPSHQVTQMGQEVILRCVPISNHLYFYWYRQILGQKVEFLVSFYNNEISEKSEIFDDQFSVERPDGSNFTLKIRSTKLEDSAMYFCASSYRSSKGQQETQYFGPGTRLLVL.

V usage is TRBV7-9 and J usage is TRBJ2-7; weak D call: TRBD1 (5 bases). The CDR3 length is 15 residues. Per the germline V gene, CDR1 is SEHNR and CDR2 is FQNEAQ (reference sequence). The V end was cut by 5 bases, the J end by 5 bases, with 19 bases between. The CDR3 coding sequence is TGTGCCAGCAGCATACGGCAGGGAAGGGAAAACGAGCAGTACTTC. Translated, it gives CASSIRQGRENEQYF.

The chain has TRBV30 and TRBJ2-1; D is ambiguous. The ends were cut back, 2 bases at V and 0 bases at J, with 11 bases in the middle. CDR3 length equals 15 residues. Per germline, CDR1 GTSNPN and CDR2 SVGIG (reference sequence). CDR3 sequence (DNA): TGTGCCTGGAGTCCCCCACCGAGCTCCTACAATGAGCAGTTCTTC. It encodes CAWSPPPSSYNEQFF.

V is TRBV28 and J is TRBJ2-3; a weak D match, TRBD1 (5 bases). The V end lost 6 bases, the J end lost 0 bases, and 10 bases lay between the germline ends. This CDR3 has 14 residues. The germline gives CDR1 MDHEN, CDR2 SYDVKM. CDR3 protein: CASRRQRSTDTQYF. The CDR3, as DNA: TGTGCCAGCAGACGACAGCGAAGCACAGATACGCAGTATTTT.

The chain carries TRBV7-2 and TRBJ2-7; 7 bases align to TRBD1. Germline loops: CDR1 SGHTA, CDR2 FQGNSA. The length of the CDR3 is 15 residues. V lost 5 bases, J lost 4 bases, and 11 bases stayed unmatched. CDR3 region: CASSPRQARGYEQYF. The CDR3 region has the DNA TGTGCCAGCAGCCCAAGACAGGCCAGGGGGTACGAGCAGTACTTC.

The chain links TRBV30 to TRBJ2-7, with D hard to call. V dropped 1 base and J dropped 2 bases, with 12 bases sitting between them. CDR1 and CDR2 (germline): GTSNPN, SVGIG (reference sequence). CDR3 length: 14 amino acids. The CDR3 DNA reads as TGTGCCTGGAGTGGGCCCAGAGGTCCCTACGAGCAGTACTTC. It yields the protein CAWSGPRGPYEQYF.